This T cell receptor beta chain derives from a study of shared clonotypes between healthy human individuals. Study outcomes and limitations: The study generally estimated greater richness for naive than memory subsets. An expected dependence of interdonor clonotype sharing on sequencing depth was noted.

Points on this clone: What it binds is not known.

J gave up 0 bases and V 5 bases, and 11 bases lay outside the gene matches. The germline CDR1 and CDR2 sequences are SGHTA and FQGNSA. The CDR3 extends over 18 amino acids. The method was immunoSEQ multiplex PCR; TCRdb's version includes in-frame clones alone and lacks a portion of them. Of more than 550,000 clones in the sample, 90% were seen once. The V call is TRBV7-2, the J call TRBJ2-2; 8 bases match TRBD1. The sample taken for sequencing was memory CD8+ T cells from PBMCs. Subset meaning: CD45RO+ cells pooled with CCR7-negative TemRA cells. The sequence was collected from a man in his late teens or twenties in good health. Some clones in this sample may be carry-over from other donors' samples. The chain's CDR3 is CASSLASDRATNTGELFF. The CDR3 nucleotides are TGTGCCAGCAGCCTCGCGTCGGACAGGGCCACGAACACCGGGGAGCTGTTTTTT.